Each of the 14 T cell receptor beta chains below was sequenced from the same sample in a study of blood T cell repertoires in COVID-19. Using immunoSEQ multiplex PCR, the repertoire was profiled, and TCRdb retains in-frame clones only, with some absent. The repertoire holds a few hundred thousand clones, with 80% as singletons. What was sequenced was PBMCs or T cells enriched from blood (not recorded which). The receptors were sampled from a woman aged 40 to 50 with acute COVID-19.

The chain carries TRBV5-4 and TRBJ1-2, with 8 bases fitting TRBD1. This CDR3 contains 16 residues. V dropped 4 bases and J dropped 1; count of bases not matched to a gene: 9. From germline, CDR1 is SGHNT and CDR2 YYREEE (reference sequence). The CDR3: CASSPGQGQFNYGYTF. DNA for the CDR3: TGTGCCAGCAGCCCTGGACAGGGACAATTTAACTATGGCTACACCTTC.

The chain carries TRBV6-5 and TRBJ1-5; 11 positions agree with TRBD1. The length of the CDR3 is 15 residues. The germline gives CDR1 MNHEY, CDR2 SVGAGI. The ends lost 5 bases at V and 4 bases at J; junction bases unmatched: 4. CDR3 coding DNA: TGTGCCAGCAGTACCGGACAGGGGGCAAATCAGCCCCAGCATTTT. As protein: CASSTGQGANQPQHF.

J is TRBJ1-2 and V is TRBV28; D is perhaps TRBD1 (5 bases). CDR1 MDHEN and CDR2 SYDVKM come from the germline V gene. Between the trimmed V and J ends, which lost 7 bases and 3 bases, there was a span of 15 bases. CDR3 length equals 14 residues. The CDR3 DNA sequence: TGTGCCAGCACCCTCAATGGACAATACTATGGCTACACCTTC. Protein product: CASTLNGQYYGYTF.

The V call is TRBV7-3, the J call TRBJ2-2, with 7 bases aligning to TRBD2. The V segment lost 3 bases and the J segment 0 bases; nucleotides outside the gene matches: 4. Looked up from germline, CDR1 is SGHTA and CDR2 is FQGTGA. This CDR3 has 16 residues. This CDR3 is CASSLGAGTNTGELFF. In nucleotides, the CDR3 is TGTGCCAGCAGCTTGGGAGCGGGGACGAACACCGGGGAGCTGTTTTTT.

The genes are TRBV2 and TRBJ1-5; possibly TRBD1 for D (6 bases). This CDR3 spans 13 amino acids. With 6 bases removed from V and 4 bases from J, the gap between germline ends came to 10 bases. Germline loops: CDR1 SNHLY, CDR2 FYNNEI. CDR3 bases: TGTGCCAGCAGCCGACAGGAAAATCAGCCCCAGCATTTT. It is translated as CASSRQENQPQHF.

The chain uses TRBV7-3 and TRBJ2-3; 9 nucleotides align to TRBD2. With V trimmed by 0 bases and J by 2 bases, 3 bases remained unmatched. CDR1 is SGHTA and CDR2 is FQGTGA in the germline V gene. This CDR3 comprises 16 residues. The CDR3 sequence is CASSLTSGGVTDTQYF. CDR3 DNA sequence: TGTGCCAGCAGCTTAACTAGCGGGGGAGTCACAGATACGCAGTATTTT.

CDR3 in DNA: TGTGCCAGCAGTCTAGCCGGTGAGCAGTTCTTC. Its translation is CASSLAGEQFF. The gene calls are TRBV28 and TRBJ2-1, with D possibly matching TRBD2 (5 bases). CDR1 is MDHEN, CDR2 SYDVKM, per germline. Trimming pared 5 bases from V and 9 bases from J, leaving 8 bases between. CDR3 size: 11 residues. The full variable domain, rest sourced from reference TRBV28 and TRBJ2-1, is DVKVTQSSRYLVKRTGEKVFLECVQDMDHENMFWYRQDPGLGLRLIYFSYDVKMKEKGDIPEGYSVSREKKERFSLILESASTNQTSMYLCASSLAGEQFFGPGTRLTVL.

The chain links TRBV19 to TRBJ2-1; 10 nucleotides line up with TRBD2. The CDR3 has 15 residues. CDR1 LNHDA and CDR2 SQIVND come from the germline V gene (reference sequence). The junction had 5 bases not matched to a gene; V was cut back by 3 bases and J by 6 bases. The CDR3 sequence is CASSITRTSGNEQFF. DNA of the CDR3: TGTGCCAGTAGTATTACTAGGACTAGCGGCAATGAGCAGTTCTTC. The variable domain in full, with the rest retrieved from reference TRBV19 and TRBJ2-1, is DGGITQSPKYLFRKEGQNVTLSCEQNLNHDAMYWYRQDPGQGLRLIYYSQIVNDFQKGDIAEGYSVSREKKESFPLTVTSAQKNPTAFYLCASSITRTSGNEQFFGPGTRLTVL.

The CDR3 DNA sequence: TGTGCCAGCAGTGAATCTGGCAGGGGGCCTGGAAACACCATATATTTT. Its protein is CASSESGRGPGNTIYF. The chain recombines TRBV2 with TRBJ1-3; 8 bases line up with TRBD1. Germline lookup yields CDR1 SNHLY and CDR2 FYNNEI. J gave up 2 bases and V 2 bases, and 5 bases lay outside the gene matches. This CDR3 has 16 residues.

Written as DNA, the CDR3 is TGTGCCAGCAGCTTAATACTAGGCACAGATACGCAGTATTTT. It is translated as CASSLILGTDTQYF. V usage is TRBV11-2 and J usage is TRBJ2-3; tentatively, D is TRBD2 (5 bases). V shed 2 bases and J shed 1 base, with 7 bases lying between them. Germline V gives CDR1 SGHAT, CDR2 FQNNGV. This CDR3 has 14 amino acids.

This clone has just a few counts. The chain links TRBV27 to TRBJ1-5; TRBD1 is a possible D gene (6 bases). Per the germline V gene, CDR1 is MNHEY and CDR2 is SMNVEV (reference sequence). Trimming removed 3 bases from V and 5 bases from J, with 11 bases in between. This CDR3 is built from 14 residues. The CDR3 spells CASSFGGPDQPQHF. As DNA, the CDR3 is TGTGCCAGCAGTTTCGGGGGGCCTGATCAGCCCCAGCATTTT.

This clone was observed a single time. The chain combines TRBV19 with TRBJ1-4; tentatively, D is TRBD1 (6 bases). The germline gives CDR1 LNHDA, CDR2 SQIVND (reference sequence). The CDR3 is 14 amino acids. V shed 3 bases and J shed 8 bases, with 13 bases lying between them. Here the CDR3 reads CASSIDRSREKLFF. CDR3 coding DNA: TGTGCCAGTAGTATTGACAGGTCAAGGGAAAAACTGTTTTTT.

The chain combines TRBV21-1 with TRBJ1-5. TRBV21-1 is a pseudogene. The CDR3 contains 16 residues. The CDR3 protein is CASSPGSKEGCQPQHF. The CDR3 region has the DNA TGTGCCAGCAGCCCTGGGTCAAAGGAGGGATGTCAGCCCCAGCATTTT.

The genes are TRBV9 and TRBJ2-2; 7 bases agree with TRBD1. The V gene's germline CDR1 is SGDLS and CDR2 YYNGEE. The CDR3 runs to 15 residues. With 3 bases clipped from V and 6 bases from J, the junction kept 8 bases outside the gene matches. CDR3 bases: TGTGCCAGCAGCGGGGTACAGGGGATCGCCGGGGAGCTGTTTTTT. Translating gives CASSGVQGIAGELFF. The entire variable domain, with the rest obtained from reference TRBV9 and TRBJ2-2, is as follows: DSGVTQTPKHLITATGQRVTLRCSPRSGDLSVYWYQQSLDQGLQFLIQYYNGEERAKGNILERFSAQQFPDLHSELNLSSLELGDSALYFCASSGVQGIAGELFFGEGSRLTVL.